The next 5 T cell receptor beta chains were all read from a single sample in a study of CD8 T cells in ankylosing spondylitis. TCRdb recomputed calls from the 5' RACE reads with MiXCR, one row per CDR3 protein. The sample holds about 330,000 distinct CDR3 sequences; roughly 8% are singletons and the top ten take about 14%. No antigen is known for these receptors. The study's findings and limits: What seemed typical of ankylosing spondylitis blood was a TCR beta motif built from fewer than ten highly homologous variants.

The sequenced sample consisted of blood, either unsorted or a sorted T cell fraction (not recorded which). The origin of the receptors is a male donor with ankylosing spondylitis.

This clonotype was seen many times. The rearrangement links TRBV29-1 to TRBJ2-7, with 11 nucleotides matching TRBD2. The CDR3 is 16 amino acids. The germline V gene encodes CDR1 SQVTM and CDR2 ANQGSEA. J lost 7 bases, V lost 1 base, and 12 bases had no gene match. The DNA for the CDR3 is TGCAGCGTTGAAGGTCTAGCGGGAGGACCCGGTAGGGAGCAGTACTTC. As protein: CSVEGLAGGPGREQYF.

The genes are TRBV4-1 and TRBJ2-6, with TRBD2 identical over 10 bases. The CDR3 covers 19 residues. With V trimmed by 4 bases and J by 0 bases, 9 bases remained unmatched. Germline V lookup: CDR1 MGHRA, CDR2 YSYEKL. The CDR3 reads CASSRLQRGGISGANVLTF. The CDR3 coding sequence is TGCGCCAGCAGCCGGCTCCAGCGGGGGGGAATCTCTGGGGCCAACGTCCTGACTTTC.

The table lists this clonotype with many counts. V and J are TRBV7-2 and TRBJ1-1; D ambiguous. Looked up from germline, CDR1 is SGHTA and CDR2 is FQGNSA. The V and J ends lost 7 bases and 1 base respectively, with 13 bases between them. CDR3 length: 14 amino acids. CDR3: CASTPSRENTEAFF. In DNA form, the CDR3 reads TGTGCCAGCACCCCGTCCCGGGAGAACACTGAAGCTTTCTTT.

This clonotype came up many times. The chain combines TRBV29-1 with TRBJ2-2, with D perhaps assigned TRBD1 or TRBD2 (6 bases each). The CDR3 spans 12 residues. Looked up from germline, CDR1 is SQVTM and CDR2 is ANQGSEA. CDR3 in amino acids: CGGGTTTGELFF. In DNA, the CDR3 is TGCGGGGGCGGGACCACCACCGGGGAGCTGTTTTTT.

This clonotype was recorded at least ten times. Here the CDR3 DNA reads TGTGCCAGCTCCCTACTAGCGTGGGGTAATGAGCAGTTCTTC. Translation gives CASSLLAWGNEQFF. V gene TRBV7-3 combines with J gene TRBJ2-1; 7 bases align to TRBD2. V lost 8 bases and J lost 7; bases outside the gene matches: 11. The length of the CDR3 is 14 residues. The germline V gene encodes CDR1 SGHTA and CDR2 FQGTGA. The full variable domain, in which reference TRBV7-3 and TRBJ2-1 provide the parts outside the CDR3, is GAGVSQTPSNKVTEKGKYVELRCDPISGHTALYWYRQSLGQGPEFLIYFQGTGAADDSGLPNDRFFAVRPEGSVSTLKIQRTERGDSAVYLCASSLLAWGNEQFFGPGTRLTVL.